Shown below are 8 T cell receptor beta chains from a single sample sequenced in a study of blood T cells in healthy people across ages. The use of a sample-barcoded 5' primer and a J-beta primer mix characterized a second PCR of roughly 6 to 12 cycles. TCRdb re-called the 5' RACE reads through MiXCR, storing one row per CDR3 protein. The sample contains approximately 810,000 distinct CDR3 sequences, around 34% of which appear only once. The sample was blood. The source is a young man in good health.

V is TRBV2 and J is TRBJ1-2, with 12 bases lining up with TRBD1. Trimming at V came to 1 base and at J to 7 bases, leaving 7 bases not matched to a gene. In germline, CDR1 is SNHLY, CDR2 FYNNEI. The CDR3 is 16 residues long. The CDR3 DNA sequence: TGTGCCAGCAGTGAAGATAGGGGGACAGGGGGCCGTGGCTACACCTTC. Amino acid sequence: CASSEDRGTGGRGYTF.

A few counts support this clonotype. CDR3 in amino acids: CASSLRNSQGLTGELFF. In DNA form, the CDR3 reads TGTGCCAGCAGCTTACGGAATTCACAGGGGCTCACCGGGGAGCTGTTTTTT. The chain combines TRBV7-3 with TRBJ2-2; 7 bases fit TRBD1. Germline CDR1 and CDR2: SGHTA and FQGTGA. V trimming: 2 bases; J trimming: 4 bases; junction bases outside the gene matches: 10. CDR3 size: 17 residues.

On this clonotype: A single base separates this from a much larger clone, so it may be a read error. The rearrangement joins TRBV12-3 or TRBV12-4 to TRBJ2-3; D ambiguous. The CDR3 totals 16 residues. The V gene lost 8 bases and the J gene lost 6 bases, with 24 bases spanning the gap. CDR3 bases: TGTGCCAGCGCGGTTCGGCACGCCTTGTCTGGGGATACGCAGTATTTT. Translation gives CASAVRHALSGDTQYF.

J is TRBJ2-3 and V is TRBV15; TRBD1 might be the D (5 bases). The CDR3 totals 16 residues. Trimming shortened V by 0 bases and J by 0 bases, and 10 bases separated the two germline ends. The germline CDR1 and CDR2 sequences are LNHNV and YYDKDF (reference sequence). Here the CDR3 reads CATSRDRAGSTDTQYF. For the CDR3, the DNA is TGTGCCACCAGCAGAGATCGGGCAGGGAGCACAGATACGCAGTATTTT.

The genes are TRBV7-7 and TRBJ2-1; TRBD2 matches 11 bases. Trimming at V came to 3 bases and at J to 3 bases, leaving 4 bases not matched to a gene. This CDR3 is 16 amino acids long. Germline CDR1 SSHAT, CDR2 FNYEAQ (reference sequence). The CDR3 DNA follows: TGTGCCAGCAGCTTGGAGGGACTAGCGGTCTACAATGAGCAGTTCTTC. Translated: CASSLEGLAVYNEQFF.

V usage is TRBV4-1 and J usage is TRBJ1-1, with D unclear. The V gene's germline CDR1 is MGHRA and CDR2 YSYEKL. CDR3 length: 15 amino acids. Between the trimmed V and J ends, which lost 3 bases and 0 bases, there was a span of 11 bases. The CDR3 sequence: CASSQKDGLNTEAFF. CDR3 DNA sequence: TGCGCCAGCAGCCAGAAGGACGGACTGAACACTGAAGCTTTCTTT.

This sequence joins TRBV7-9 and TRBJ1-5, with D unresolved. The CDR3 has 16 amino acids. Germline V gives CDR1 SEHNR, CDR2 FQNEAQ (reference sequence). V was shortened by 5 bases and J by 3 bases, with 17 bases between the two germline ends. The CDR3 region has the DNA TGTGCCAGCAGCCTCGGCGGGGTTAGGGCCAATCAGCCCCAGCATTTT. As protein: CASSLGGVRANQPQHF.

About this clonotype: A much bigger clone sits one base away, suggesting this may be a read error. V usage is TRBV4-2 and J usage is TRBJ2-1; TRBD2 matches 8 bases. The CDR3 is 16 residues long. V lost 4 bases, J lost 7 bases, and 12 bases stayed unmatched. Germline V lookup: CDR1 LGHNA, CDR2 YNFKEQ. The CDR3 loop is CASSLKGLGGINEQFF. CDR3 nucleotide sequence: TGTGCCAGCAGCCTCAAGGGACTAGGGGGGATAAATGAGCAGTTCTTC.